Listed below are T cell receptor beta chains from one sample, sequenced in a study of OX40 agonist ivuxolimab in advanced cancers. The assay was immunoSEQ multiplex PCR, and TCRdb's table has in-frame clones only and misses some. The sample carries nearly 70,000 clones, approximately 80% recorded once. The specimen comprised CD4+ or CD8+ T cells sorted from blood, sampled in a trial of the OX40 agonist ivuxolimab. The receptors originated from an adult with an advanced solid tumor such as melanoma, head and neck, liver or kidney cancer. The conserved cysteine and the conserved F or W are not part of the CDR3 here. The order of the fields is V gene, J gene, CDR3 protein.

TRBV28	TRBJ2-5	ASSTEFLQETQY
TRBV27	TRBJ2-7	ASSVAGGGGQY
TRBV10-3	TRBJ1-6	AIRMDRGPSPLH
TRBV28	TRBJ2-7	ASSGTGPDGYEQY
TRBV7-8	TRBJ2-1	ASSFGTSGGRDEQF
TRBV7-2	TRBJ1-1	ASSLVQNTEAF
TRBV28	TRBJ1-5	ASSFTSGGGGQPQH
TRBV6-5	TRBJ1-5	ASSYLGGSNQPQH
TRBV7-2	TRBJ2-4	ASSLGTGPVIQY
TRBV30	TRBJ2-7	AWTQGTGISYEQY
TRBV19	TRBJ1-2	ASSPLRDNNYGYT
TRBV27	TRBJ2-3	ASSRQQGWTDTQY
TRBV18	TRBJ2-5	ASSPLQGGETQY
TRBV29-1	TRBJ1-4	SVEGDRTGSREKLF
TRBV19	TRBJ2-1	ASSISGQVLAGYNEQF
TRBV18	TRBJ2-7	ASSPPQAVTYEQY
TRBV10-1	TRBJ1-2	ASSAVREAAGGYT
TRBV5-8	TRBJ2-5	ASSLEGKSQETQY
TRBV19	TRBJ2-7	ASSFGSGTGSSYEQY
TRBV4-2	TRBJ2-3	ASRRETSGTDTQY
TRBV6-1	TRBJ1-1	AIGGRTEAF
TRBV19	TRBJ1-3	GTADPGNTIY
TRBV5-1	TRBJ2-5	ASSLTAGGVETQY
TRBV6-1	TRBJ2-7	ASSESGGRFLDEQY
TRBV27	TRBJ1-5	ASSLYRGWSQPQH
TRBV11-1	TRBJ2-7	ASSYSWGGTSSYEQY
TRBV28	TRBJ1-6	ASSLYRGVDNSPLH
TRBV15	TRBJ1-2	ATSRGPSARVGYGYT
TRBV11-2	TRBJ2-2	ASSLSVVTNTGELF
TRBV6-5	TRBJ1-1	ASSPRNTEAF
TRBV10-2	TRBJ2-3	ASSDPVSTDTQY
TRBV6-6	TRBJ2-7	ASSPLSLAGGHEQY
TRBV14	TRBJ2-5	ASSQDIGMVARGDPQETQY
TRBV10-3	TRBJ1-1	AISAGEATEAF
TRBV19	TRBJ1-1	ASSIHLEAF
TRBV19	TRBJ1-4	ARTDSTNEKLF